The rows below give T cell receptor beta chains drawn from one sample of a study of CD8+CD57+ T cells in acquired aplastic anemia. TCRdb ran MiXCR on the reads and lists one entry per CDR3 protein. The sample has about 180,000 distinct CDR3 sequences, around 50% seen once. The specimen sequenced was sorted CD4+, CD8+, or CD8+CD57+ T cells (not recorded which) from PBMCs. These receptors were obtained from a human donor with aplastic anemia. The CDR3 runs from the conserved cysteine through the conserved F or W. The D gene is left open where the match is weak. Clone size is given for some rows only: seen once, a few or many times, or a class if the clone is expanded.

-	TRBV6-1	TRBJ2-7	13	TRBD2	CAAGGGKGYEQYF	TGTGCCGCGGGAGGGGGCAAGGGGTACGAGCAGTACTTC
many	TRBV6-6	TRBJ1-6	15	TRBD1	CASSQGQVRGSPLHF	TGTGCCAGCAGCCAAGGACAGGTGAGGGGTTCACCCCTCCACTTT
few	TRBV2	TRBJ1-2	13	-	CASSEITAYGYTF	TGTGCCAGCAGTGAAATCACAGCCTATGGCTACACCTTC
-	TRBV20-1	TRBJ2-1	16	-	CSARAARRLVFNEQFF	TGCAGTGCTAGAGCTGCGAGGAGACTAGTGTTCAATGAGCAGTTCTTC
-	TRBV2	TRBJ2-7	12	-	CASTSSNYEQYF	TGTGCCAGCACCAGTTCGAACTATGAGCAGTACTTC
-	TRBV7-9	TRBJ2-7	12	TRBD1	CASSSRGIEQYF	TGTGCCAGCAGTTCCAGGGGGATCGAGCAGTACTTC
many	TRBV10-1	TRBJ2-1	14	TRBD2	CALLSGGDYNEQFF	TGCGCCTTGCTTAGCGGGGGGGATTACAATGAGCAGTTCTTC
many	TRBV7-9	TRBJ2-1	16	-	CASSPTGTTPYNEQFF	TGTGCCAGCAGTCCGACCGGGACAACTCCTTACAATGAGCAGTTCTTC
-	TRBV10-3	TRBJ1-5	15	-	CAIRMDGRNQETQHF	TGTGCCATCAGGATGGACGGGCGGAACCAAGAGACCCAGCATTTT
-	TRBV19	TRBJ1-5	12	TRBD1	CASQTGSEPQHF	TGTGCCAGTCAGACAGGGTCGGAGCCCCAGCATTTT
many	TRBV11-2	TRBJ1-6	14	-	CASSYATDNSPLHF	TGTGCCAGCAGCTACGCGACAGACAATTCACCCCTCCACTTT
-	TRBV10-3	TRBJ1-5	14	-	CAVRDSVNNQPQHF	TGTGCCGTCAGGGACTCAGTGAACAACCAGCCCCAGCATTTT
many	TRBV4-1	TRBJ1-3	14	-	CASSQDETGNTIYF	TGCGCCAGCAGCCAAGATGAAACAGGAAACACCATATATTTT
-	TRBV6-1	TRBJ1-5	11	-	CASSDRQPQHF	TGTGCTAGCAGCGACCGTCAGCCCCAGCATTTT
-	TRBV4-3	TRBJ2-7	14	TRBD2	CASSQYGGSYEQYF	TGCGCCAGCAGCCAATACGGGGGGTCCTACGAGCAGTACTTC
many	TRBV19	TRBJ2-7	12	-	CASSQQGHEQYF	TGTGCCAGTAGTCAACAGGGACACGAGCAGTACTTC
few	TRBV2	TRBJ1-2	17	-	CASSRELPGANNYGYTF	TGTGCCAGCTCTCGCGAGTTACCCGGGGCGAACAACTATGGCTACACCTTC
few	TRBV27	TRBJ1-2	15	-	CASSPGGAGSYGYTF	TGTGCCAGCAGTCCCGGGGGGGCCGGTAGCTATGGCTACACCTTC
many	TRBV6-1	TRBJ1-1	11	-	CASSSSLEAFF	TGTGCCAGCAGCTCCAGCCTTGAAGCTTTCTTT
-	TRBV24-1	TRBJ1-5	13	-	CATSELDNQPQHF	TGTGCCACCAGTGAACTTGACAATCAGCCCCAGCATTTT
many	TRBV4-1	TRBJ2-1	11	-	CASSQGQLAFF	TGCGCCAGCAGCCAAGGACAGCTCGCGTTCTTC
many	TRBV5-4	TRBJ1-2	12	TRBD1	CASSLTGVGYTF	TGTGCCAGCAGCTTGACAGGGGTCGGCTACACCTTC
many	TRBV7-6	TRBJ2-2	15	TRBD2	CASSAGGLGTGELFF	TGTGCCAGCTCAGCGGGGGGGCTAGGCACCGGGGAGCTGTTTTTT
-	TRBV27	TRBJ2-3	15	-	CASSLRSSGTDTQYF	TGTGCCAGCAGTTTACGGTCCTCCGGCACAGATACGCAGTATTTT
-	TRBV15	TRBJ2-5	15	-	CATSSHKGGQEAQYF	TGTGCCACCAGCAGCCACAAGGGGGGACAAGAGGCCCAGTACTTC
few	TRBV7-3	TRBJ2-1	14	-	CASSLGGAHNEQFF	TGTGCCAGCAGCTTGGGGGGGGCCCACAATGAGCAGTTCTTC
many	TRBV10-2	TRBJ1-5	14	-	CASSESAGHQPQHF	TGCGCCAGCAGTGAGTCCGCCGGTCATCAGCCCCAGCATTTT
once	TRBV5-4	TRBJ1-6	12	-	CASNTKGSPLHF	TGTGCCAGCAATACGAAGGGATCACCCCTCCACTTT
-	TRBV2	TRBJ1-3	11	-	CASKELNTIYF	TGTGCCAGCAAAGAACTAAACACCATATATTTT
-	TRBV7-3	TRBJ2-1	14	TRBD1	CASSLDRASNEQFF	TGTGCCAGCAGCTTAGACAGGGCTAGCAATGAGCAGTTCTTC
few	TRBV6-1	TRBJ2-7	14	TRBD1	CASSSTGGKYEQYF	TGTGCCAGCAGTTCGACAGGGGGCAAATACGAGCAGTACTTC
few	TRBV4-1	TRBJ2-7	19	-	CASSHSPLRRTKSSYEQYF	TGCGCCAGCAGCCATTCGCCCCTACGACGGACTAAAAGCTCCTACGAGCAGTACTTC
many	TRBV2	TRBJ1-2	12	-	CASRGTNYGYTF	TGTGCCAGCAGGGGAACTAACTATGGCTACACCTTC
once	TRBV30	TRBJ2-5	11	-	CAWSGGETQYF	TGTGCCTGGAGTGGAGGAGAGACCCAGTACTTC
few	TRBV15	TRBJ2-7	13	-	CATSATGSGEQYF	TGTGCCACCAGCGCGACGGGATCGGGTGAGCAGTACTTC
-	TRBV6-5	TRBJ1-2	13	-	CASSYSTSNGYTF	TGTGCCAGCAGTTACTCGACGTCTAATGGCTACACCTTC
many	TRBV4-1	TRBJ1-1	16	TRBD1	CASSLPRGQGDTEAFF	TGCGCCAGCAGCCTCCCCAGGGGACAGGGAGACACTGAAGCTTTCTTT
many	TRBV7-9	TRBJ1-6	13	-	CASGLQVNSPLHF	TGTGCCAGCGGATTACAAGTTAATTCACCCCTCCACTTT
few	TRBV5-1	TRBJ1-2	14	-	CASSRNDGLYGYTF	TGCGCCAGCAGCCGGAACGACGGTCTCTATGGCTACACCTTC
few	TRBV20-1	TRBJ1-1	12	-	CSASRAETEAFF	TGCAGTGCAAGCAGGGCAGAGACTGAAGCTTTCTTT
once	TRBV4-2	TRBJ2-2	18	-	CASGQDTQGRFLSGELFF	TGTGCCAGCGGCCAAGATACGCAGGGAAGATTTTTAAGCGGGGAGCTGTTTTTT
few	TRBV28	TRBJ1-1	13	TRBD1	CASSPGQVQVAFF	TGTGCCAGCAGCCCAGGACAGGTACAGGTAGCTTTCTTT
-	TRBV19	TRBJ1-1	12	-	CASRREGQGAFF	TGTGCCAGTAGACGAGAGGGGCAGGGAGCTTTCTTT
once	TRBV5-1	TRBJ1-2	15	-	CASSLGAGGSRGYTF	TGCGCCAGCAGCTTGGGAGCGGGGGGCTCAAGGGGCTACACCTTC
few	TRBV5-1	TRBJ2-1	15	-	CASSLEGTPVNEQFF	TGCGCCAGCAGCTTGGAAGGTACCCCCGTCAATGAGCAGTTCTTC
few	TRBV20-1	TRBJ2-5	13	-	CSTPQPAGETQYF	TGCAGCACCCCACAGCCCGCGGGGGAGACCCAGTACTTC
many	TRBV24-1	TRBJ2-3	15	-	CATSDWAGRGDTQYF	TGTGCCACCAGTGATTGGGCAGGGCGGGGAGATACGCAGTATTTT
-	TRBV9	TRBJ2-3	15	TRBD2	CASSVSGSDVDTQYF	TGTGCCAGCAGCGTAAGCGGGAGTGATGTGGATACGCAGTATTTT
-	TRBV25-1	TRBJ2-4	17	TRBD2	CASSEWAGGLAKNIQYF	TGTGCCAGCAGTGAATGGGCGGGAGGCTTAGCCAAAAACATTCAGTACTTC
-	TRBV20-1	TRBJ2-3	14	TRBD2	CSASPGLDTDTQYF	TGCAGTGCTAGCCCGGGACTAGATACGGATACGCAGTATTTT
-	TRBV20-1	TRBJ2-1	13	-	CSATEDRRNEQFF	TGCAGTGCTACCGAGGACAGACGGAATGAGCAGTTCTTC
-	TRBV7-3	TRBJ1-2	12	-	CASSQGWSGYTF	TGTGCCAGCAGCCAAGGATGGAGTGGCTACACCTTC
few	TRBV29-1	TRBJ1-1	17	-	CSVKGTGLRSVNTEAFF	TGCAGCGTCAAGGGGACGGGCCTCCGTTCAGTGAACACTGAAGCTTTCTTT
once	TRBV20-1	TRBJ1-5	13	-	CSAKQDAVQPQHF	TGCAGTGCTAAGCAGGACGCGGTACAGCCCCAGCACTTT
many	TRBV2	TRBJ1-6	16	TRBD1	CASSGQGRSYNSPLHF	TGTGCCAGCAGCGGACAGGGGAGGTCCTATAATTCACCCCTCCACTTT
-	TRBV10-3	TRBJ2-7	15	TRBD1	CAISRKGQGAGEQYF	TGTGCCATCAGCCGGAAGGGACAGGGGGCGGGCGAGCAGTACTTC
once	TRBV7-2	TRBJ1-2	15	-	CASSLVVRSDYGYTF	TGTGCCAGCAGCTTAGTAGTCAGATCGGACTATGGCTACACCTTC
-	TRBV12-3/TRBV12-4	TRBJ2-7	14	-	CASSFQATYYEQYF	TGTGCCAGCAGTTTTCAGGCGACCTACTACGAGCAGTACTTC
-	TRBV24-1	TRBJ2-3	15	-	CATSLRGSSTDTQYF	TGTGCCACCAGTTTAAGGGGCTCTAGCACAGATACGCAGTATTTT
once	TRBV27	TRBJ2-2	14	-	CASSLRPDRGELFF	TGTGCCAGCAGTCTCCGACCCGATCGGGGGGAGCTGTTTTTT